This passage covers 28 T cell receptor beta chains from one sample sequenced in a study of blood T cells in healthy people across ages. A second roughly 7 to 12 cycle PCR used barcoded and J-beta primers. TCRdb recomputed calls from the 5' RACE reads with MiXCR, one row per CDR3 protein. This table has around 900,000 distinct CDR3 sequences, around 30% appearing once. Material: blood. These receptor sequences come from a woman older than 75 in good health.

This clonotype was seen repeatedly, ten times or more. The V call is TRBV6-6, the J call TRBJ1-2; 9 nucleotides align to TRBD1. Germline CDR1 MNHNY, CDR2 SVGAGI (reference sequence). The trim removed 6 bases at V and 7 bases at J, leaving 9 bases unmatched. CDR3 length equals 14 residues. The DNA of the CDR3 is TGTGCCAGCAGCGCACCGGGACAGGGATCTGGCTACACCTTC. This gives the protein CASSAPGQGSGYTF.

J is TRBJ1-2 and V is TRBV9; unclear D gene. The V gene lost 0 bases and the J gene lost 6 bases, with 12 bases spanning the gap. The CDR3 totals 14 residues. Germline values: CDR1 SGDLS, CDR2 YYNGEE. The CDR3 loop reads CASSVAPGEDGYTF. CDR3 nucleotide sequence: TGTGCCAGCAGCGTAGCCCCCGGGGAAGATGGCTACACCTTC.

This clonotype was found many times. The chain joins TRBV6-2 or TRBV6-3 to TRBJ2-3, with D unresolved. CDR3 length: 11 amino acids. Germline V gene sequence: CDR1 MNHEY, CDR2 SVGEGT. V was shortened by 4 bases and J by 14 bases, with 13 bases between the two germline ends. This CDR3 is CASSSPGPRYF. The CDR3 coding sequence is TGTGCCAGCAGTTCTCCTGGTCCACGGTATTTT.

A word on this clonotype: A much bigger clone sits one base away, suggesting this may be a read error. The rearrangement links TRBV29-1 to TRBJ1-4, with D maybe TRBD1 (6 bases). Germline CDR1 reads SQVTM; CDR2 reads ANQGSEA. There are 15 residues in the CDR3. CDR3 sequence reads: CSAEEGGRGYEKLFF. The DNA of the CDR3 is TGCAGCGCTGAAGAAGGAGGCAGGGGCTATGAAAAACTGTTTTTT.

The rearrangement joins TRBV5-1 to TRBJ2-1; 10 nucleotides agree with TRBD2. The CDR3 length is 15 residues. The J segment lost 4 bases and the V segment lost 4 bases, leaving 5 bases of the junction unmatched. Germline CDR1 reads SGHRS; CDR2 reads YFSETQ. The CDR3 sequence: CASSRSGGEYNEQFF. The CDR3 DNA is TGCGCCAGCAGCCGAAGCGGGGGGGAATACAATGAGCAGTTCTTC. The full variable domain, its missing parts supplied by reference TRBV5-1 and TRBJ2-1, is KAGVTQTPRYLIKTRGQQVTLSCSPISGHRSVSWYQQTPGQGLQFLFEYFSETQRNKGNFPGRFSGRQFSNSRSEMNVSTLELGDSALYLCASSRSGGEYNEQFFGPGTRLTVL.

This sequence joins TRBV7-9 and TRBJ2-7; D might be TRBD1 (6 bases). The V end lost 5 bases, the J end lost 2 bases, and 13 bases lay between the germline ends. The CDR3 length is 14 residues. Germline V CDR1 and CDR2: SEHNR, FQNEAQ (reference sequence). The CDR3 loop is CASSTSRQAYEQYF. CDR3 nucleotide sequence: TGTGCCAGCAGCACATCAAGACAGGCCTACGAGCAGTACTTC. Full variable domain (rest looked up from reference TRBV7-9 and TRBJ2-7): DTGVSQNPRHKITKRGQNVTFRCDPISEHNRLYWYRQTLGQGPEFLTYFQNEAQLEKSRLLSDRFSAERPKGSFSTLEIQRTEQGDSAMYLCASSTSRQAYEQYFGPGTRLTVT.

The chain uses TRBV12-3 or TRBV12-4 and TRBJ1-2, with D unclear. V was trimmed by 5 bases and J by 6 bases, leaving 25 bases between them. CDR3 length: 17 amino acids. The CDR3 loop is CASSIRARNPFGDGYTF. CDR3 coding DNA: TGTGCCAGCAGTATAAGGGCAAGGAATCCCTTCGGAGATGGCTACACCTTC.

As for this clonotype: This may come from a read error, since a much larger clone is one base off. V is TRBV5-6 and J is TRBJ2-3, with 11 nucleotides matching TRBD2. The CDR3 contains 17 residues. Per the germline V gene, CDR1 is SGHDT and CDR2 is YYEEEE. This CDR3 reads CASSRRLAGTSTGTQYF. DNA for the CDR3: TGTGCCAGCAGCCGGAGACTAGCGGGGACTAGCACAGGTACGCAGTATTTT.

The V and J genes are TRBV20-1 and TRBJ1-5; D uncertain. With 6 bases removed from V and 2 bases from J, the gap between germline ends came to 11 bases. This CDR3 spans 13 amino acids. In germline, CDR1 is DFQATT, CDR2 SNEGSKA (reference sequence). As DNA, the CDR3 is TGCAGTGCCACAACGACGGGCAATCAGCCCCAGCATTTT. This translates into CSATTTGNQPQHF.

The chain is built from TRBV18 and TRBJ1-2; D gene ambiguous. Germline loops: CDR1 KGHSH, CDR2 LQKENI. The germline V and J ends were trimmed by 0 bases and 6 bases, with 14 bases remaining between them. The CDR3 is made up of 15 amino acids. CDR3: CASSPPVGRDHGYTF. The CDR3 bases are TGTGCCAGCTCACCACCGGTCGGCAGAGACCATGGCTACACCTTC.

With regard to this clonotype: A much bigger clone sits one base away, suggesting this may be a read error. The CDR3 protein is CSAISGGAGETQFF. The CDR3 nucleotides read TGCAGTGCCATAAGCGGGGGGGCAGGTGAGACCCAGTTCTTC. The chain uses TRBV20-1 and TRBJ2-1; 10 bases line up with TRBD2. V trimming: 6 bases; J trimming: 13 bases; junction bases outside the gene matches: 15. The germline gives CDR1 DFQATT, CDR2 SNEGSKA (reference sequence). The CDR3 contains 14 residues.

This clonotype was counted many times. The CDR3 reads CASSLPGQVYNEQFF. The DNA for the CDR3 is TGTGCCAGCAGCTTACCGGGACAGGTGTACAATGAGCAGTTCTTC. The chain links TRBV7-9 to TRBJ2-1; 8 positions match TRBD1. Trimming at V came to 2 bases and at J to 4 bases, leaving 4 bases not matched to a gene. Per the germline V gene, CDR1 is SEHNR and CDR2 is FQNEAQ (reference sequence). The CDR3 consists of 15 residues.

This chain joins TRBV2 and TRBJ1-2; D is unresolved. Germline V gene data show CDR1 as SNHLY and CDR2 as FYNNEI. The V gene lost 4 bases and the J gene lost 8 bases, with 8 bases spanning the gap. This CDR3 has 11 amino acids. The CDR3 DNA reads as TGTGCCAGCAGTGTGGAAGTGGGCTACACCTTC. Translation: CASSVEVGYTF.

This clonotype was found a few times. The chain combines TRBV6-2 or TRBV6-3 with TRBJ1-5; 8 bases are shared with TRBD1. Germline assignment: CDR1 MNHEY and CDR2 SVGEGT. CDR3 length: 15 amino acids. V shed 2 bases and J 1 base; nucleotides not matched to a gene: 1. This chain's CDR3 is CASSYRTGSNQPQHF. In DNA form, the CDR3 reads TGTGCCAGCAGTTACCGGACAGGGAGCAATCAGCCCCAGCATTTT.

This CDR3 is CASSPSGTGDTYEQYF. The DNA of the CDR3 is TGTGCCAGCAGCCCTTCCGGGACAGGGGACACCTACGAGCAGTACTTC. The V call is TRBV11-2, the J call TRBJ2-4; TRBD1 matches at 10 bases. The end of the DNA fits TRBJ2-7 better, so the J call may be wrong. The CDR3 covers 16 residues. Per the germline V gene, CDR1 is SGHAT and CDR2 is FQNNGV.

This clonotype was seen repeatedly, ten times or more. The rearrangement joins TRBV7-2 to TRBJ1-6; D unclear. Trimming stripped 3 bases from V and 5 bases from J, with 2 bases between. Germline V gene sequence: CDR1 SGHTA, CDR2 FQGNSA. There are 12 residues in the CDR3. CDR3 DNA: TGTGCCAGCAGCTTTAATAATTCACCCCTCCACTTT. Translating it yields CASSFNNSPLHF. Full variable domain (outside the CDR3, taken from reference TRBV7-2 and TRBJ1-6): GAGVSQSPSNKVTEKGKDVELRCDPISGHTALYWYRQSLGQGLEFLIYFQGNSAPDKSGLPSDRFSAERTGGSVSTLTIQRTQQEDSAVYLCASSFNNSPLHFGNGTRLTVT.

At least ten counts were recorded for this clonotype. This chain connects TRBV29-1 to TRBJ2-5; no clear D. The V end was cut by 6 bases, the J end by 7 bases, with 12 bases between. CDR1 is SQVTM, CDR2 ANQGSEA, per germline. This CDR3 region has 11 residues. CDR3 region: CSVRLTVTQYF. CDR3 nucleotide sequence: TGCAGCGTCCGACTGACGGTGACCCAGTACTTC.

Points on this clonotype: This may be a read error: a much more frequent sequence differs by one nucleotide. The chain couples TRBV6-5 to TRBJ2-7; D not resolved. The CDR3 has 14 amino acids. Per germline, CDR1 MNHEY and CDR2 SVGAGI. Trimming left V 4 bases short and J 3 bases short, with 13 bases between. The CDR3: CASSLSGRRYEQYF. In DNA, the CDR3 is TGTGCCAGCAGTTTATCAGGCAGACGCTACGAGCAGTACTTC.

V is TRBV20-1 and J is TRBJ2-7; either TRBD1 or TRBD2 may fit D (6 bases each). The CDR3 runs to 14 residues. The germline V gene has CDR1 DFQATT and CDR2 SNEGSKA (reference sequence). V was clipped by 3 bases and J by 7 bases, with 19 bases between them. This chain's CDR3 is CSARGGQFYNEQYF. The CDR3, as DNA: TGCAGTGCTAGGGGGGGCCAGTTCTACAATGAGCAGTACTTC.

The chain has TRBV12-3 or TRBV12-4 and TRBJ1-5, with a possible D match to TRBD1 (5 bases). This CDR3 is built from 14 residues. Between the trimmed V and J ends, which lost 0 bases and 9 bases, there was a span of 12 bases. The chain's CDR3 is CASSLALDRRPQHF. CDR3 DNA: TGTGCCAGCAGTTTAGCGCTCGACAGACGGCCCCAGCATTTT.

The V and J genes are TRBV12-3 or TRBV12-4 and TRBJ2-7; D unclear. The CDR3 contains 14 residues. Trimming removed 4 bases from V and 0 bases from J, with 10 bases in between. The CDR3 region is CASSWSGPSYEQYF. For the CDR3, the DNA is TGTGCCAGCAGTTGGAGTGGCCCCTCCTACGAGCAGTACTTC.

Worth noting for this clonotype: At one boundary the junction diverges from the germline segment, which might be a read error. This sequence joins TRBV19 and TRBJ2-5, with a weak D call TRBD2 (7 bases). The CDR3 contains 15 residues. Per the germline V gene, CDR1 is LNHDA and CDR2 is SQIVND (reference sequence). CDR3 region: CAGSKLRGPQETQYF. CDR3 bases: TGTGCCGGTAGTAAGTTGCGGGGGCCACAGGAGACCCAGTACTTC.

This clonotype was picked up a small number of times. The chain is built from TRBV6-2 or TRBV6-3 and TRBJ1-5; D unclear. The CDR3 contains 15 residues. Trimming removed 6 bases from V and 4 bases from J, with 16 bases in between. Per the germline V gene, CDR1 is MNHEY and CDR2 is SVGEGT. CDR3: CASSPPGSRNQPQHF. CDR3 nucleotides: TGTGCCAGCAGCCCCCCGGGTTCCAGAAATCAGCCCCAGCATTTT.

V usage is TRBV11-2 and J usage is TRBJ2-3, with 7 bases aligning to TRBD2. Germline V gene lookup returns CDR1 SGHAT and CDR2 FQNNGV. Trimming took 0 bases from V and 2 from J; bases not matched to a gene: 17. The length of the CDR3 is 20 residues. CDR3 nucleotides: TGTGCCAGCAGCTTAGATCGGGCGAGCGGGATCAAGCGGGACACAGATACGCAGTATTTT. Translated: CASSLDRASGIKRDTDTQYF.

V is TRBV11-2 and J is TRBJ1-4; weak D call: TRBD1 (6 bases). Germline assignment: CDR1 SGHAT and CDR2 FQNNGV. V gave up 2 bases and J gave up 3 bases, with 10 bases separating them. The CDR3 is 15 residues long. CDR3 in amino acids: CASSLRGKSNEKLFF. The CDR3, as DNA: TGTGCCAGCAGCTTAAGGGGGAAGTCTAATGAAAAACTGTTTTTT.

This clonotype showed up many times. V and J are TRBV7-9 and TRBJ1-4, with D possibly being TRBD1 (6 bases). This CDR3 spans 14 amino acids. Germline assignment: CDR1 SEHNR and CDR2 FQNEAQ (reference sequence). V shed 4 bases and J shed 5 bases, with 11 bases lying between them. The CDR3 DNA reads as TGTGCCAGCAGCTACACAGGGCCCAATGAAAAACTGTTTTTT. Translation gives CASSYTGPNEKLFF.

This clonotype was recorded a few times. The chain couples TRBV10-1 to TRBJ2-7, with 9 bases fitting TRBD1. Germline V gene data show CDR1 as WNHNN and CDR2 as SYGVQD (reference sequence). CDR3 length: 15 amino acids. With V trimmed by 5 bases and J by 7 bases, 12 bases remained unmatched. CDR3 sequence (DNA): TGCGCCAGCAGTACCCGGGACAGGGATGTAAGGGAGCAGTACTTC. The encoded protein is CASSTRDRDVREQYF.

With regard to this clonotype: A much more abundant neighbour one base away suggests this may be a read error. The CDR3 sequence is CASSPSPSIPSTDTQYF. The CDR3 DNA follows: TGTGCCAGCAGTCCCTCCCCCTCTATTCCCTCCACAGATACGCAGTATTTT. This chain links TRBV28 with TRBJ2-3; D is ambiguous. V lost 5 bases to trimming and J lost 2 bases, with 20 bases between them. The CDR3 has 17 amino acids. CDR1 and CDR2 from the germline V gene are MDHEN and SYDVKM.